These 25 T cell receptor beta chains were sequenced from one sample in a study of OX40 agonist ivuxolimab in advanced cancers. Here immunoSEQ multiplex PCR was the method, and the copy in TCRdb shows in-frame clones only, minus some. The data contain 60,000 to 75,000 clones, 80% to 95% of them singletons. The specimen comprised CD4+ or CD8+ T cells sorted from blood, sampled in a trial of the OX40 agonist ivuxolimab. These receptors came from an adult with an advanced solid tumor such as melanoma, head and neck, liver or kidney cancer.

This chain connects TRBV5-1 to TRBJ1-1; 11 bases are shared with TRBD1. V gave up 0 bases and J gave up 6 bases; unmatched junction bases: 4. The length of the CDR3 is 15 residues. CDR1 is SGHRS and CDR2 is YFSETQ in the germline V gene. CDR3 sequence: CASSLVGQGASEAFF. CDR3 bases: TGCGCCAGCAGCTTGGTAGGACAGGGGGCATCTGAAGCTTTCTTT.

The CDR3 loop reads CASSAGTSGWGSTYNEQFF. In DNA form, the CDR3 reads TGTGCCAGCAGTGCGGGGACTAGCGGGTGGGGGTCGACTTACAATGAGCAGTTCTTC. The rearrangement joins TRBV2 to TRBJ2-1, with 12 bases aligning to TRBD2. V gave up 4 bases and J gave up 4 bases; unmatched junction bases: 14. Germline CDR1 SNHLY, CDR2 FYNNEI. This CDR3 comprises 19 residues. Variable domain in full (rest from reference TRBV2 and TRBJ2-1): EPEVTQTPSHQVTQMGQEVILRCVPISNHLYFYWYRQILGQKVEFLVSFYNNEISEKSEIFDDQFSVERPDGSNFTLKIRSTKLEDSAMYFCASSAGTSGWGSTYNEQFFGPGTRLTVL.

The V call is TRBV5-6, the J call TRBJ1-4; tentative D call: TRBD1 (5 bases). This CDR3 has 14 amino acids. The ends were cut back, 3 bases at V and 2 bases at J, with 8 bases in the middle. Germline V gene lookup returns CDR1 SGHDT and CDR2 YYEEEE. Here the CDR3 DNA reads TGTGCCAGCAGCTGGGACCCTACTAATGAAAAACTGTTTTTT. It is translated as CASSWDPTNEKLFF.

The genes are TRBV27 and TRBJ2-1, with TRBD2 matching over 9 bases. The CDR3 has 14 amino acids. V was clipped by 6 bases and J by 6 bases; unmatched bases: 6. Germline CDR1 MNHEY, CDR2 SMNVEV (reference sequence). CDR3 bases: TGTGCCAGCAGAATAGCGGGAGAGATCAATGAGCAGTTCTTC. The encoded protein is CASRIAGEINEQFF.

V usage is TRBV4-2 and J usage is TRBJ2-2; D is ambiguous. Germline assignment: CDR1 LGHNA and CDR2 YNFKEQ. V was cut by 5 bases and J by 4 bases, with 8 bases left in between. This CDR3 is built from 13 residues. This CDR3 reads CASSSHGTGELFF. DNA for the CDR3: TGTGCCAGCAGCTCCCACGGCACCGGGGAGCTGTTTTTT.

This chain uses TRBV19 with TRBJ2-7; 7 bases match TRBD2. The V gene end was trimmed by 3 bases and the J gene end by 5 bases; junction bases not matched to a gene: 4. This CDR3 is 13 amino acids long. Germline assignment: CDR1 LNHDA and CDR2 SQIVND (reference sequence). The CDR3 coding sequence is TGTGCCAGTAGTATGGGGACTACCGACGAGCAGTACTTC. Amino acids: CASSMGTTDEQYF.

V usage is TRBV2 and J usage is TRBJ2-3; D may be TRBD1 (5 bases). Per germline, CDR1 SNHLY and CDR2 FYNNEI. V was clipped by 6 bases and J by 2 bases, with 6 bases between them. The CDR3 covers 12 residues. The DNA for the CDR3 is TGTGCCAGCAGAGGGGCCACAGATACGCAGTATTTT. This codes for CASRGATDTQYF.

V is TRBV7-6 and J is TRBJ1-1, with D unclear. The CDR3 contains 14 residues. Germline V gene lookup returns CDR1 SGHVS and CDR2 FNYEAQ. Trimming took 0 bases from V and 0 from J, leaving 5 bases between them. In nucleotides, the CDR3 is TGTGCCAGCAGCTTAGCCCTAGTGAACACTGAAGCTTTCTTT. Translated, it gives CASSLALVNTEAFF.

The V call is TRBV5-1, the J call TRBJ1-6, with 8 bases lining up with TRBD1. The CDR3 is made up of 17 amino acids. V trimming: 2 bases; J trimming: 4 bases; junction bases outside the gene matches: 8. Germline V gives CDR1 SGHRS, CDR2 YFSETQ. CDR3 loop: CASSLEGQASYNSPLHF. The DNA for the CDR3 is TGCGCCAGCAGCTTAGAGGGACAGGCCAGTTATAATTCACCCCTCCACTTT.

The CDR3 region is CASSVAGRATEAFF. CDR3 in DNA: TGTGCCAGCAGCGTAGCGGGCAGGGCCACTGAAGCTTTCTTT. The genes are TRBV9 and TRBJ1-1, with D possibly TRBD1 on 5 matching bases. V was clipped by 0 bases and J by 4 bases, with 10 bases between them. Germline assignment: CDR1 SGDLS and CDR2 YYNGEE. The CDR3 spans 14 residues.

This sequence joins TRBV12-5 and TRBJ2-7, with 9 bases lining up with TRBD2. V trimming: 7 bases; J trimming: 2 bases; junction bases outside the gene matches: 15. CDR1 LGHNT and CDR2 FRNRAP come from the germline V gene. The CDR3 contains 17 residues. The chain's CDR3 is CASVIPHTGLAPYEQYF. In DNA, the CDR3 is TGTGCTAGTGTCATCCCCCACACGGGACTAGCCCCCTACGAGCAGTACTTC.

V gene TRBV29-1 combines with J gene TRBJ1-2, with D hard to call. Germline CDR1 and CDR2: SQVTM and ANQGSEA. The CDR3 is made up of 13 amino acids. Between the trimmed V and J ends, which lost 4 bases and 6 bases, there was a span of 15 bases. The chain's CDR3 is CSVGPTISNGYTF. CDR3 sequence (DNA): TGCAGCGTTGGACCGACCATCTCAAATGGCTACACCTTC.

The chain recombines TRBV9 with TRBJ1-4; D not resolved. This CDR3 comprises 16 residues. V lost 4 bases and J 5 bases, leaving 18 bases between the germline ends. Germline CDR1 SGDLS, CDR2 YYNGEE. The CDR3 DNA sequence: TGTGCCAGCAGCTTACGGCCCGATTTGGGGAATGAAAAACTGTTTTTT. Its translation: CASSLRPDLGNEKLFF.

CDR3 sequence (DNA): TGTGCCAGCAGCTTAGACATTGAGCAGTACTTC. Encoded protein: CASSLDIEQYF. The chain joins TRBV5-6 to TRBJ2-7; D remains unclear. This CDR3 spans 11 amino acids. The germline CDR1 and CDR2 sequences are SGHDT and YYEEEE. V was shortened by 2 bases and J by 7 bases, with 7 bases between the two germline ends.

The chain combines TRBV12-5 with TRBJ2-3; TRBD2 aligns across 12 bases. CDR3 length equals 16 residues. CDR1 is LGHNT, CDR2 FRNRAP, per germline. The V gene end was trimmed by 3 bases and the J gene end by 2 bases; junction bases not matched to a gene: 3. The CDR3 loop is CASGLLAGGPTDTQYF. The CDR3 region has the DNA TGTGCTAGTGGTTTACTAGCGGGGGGACCCACAGATACGCAGTATTTT.

This sequence joins TRBV4-1 and TRBJ2-7; the D is unclear. Germline lookup yields CDR1 MGHRA and CDR2 YSYEKL. This CDR3 comprises 13 residues. V lost 0 bases to trimming and J lost 3 bases, with 6 bases between them. The CDR3 reads CASSQDDNYEQYF. The CDR3 DNA reads TGCGCCAGCAGCCAAGATGACAACTACGAGCAGTACTTC.

V and J are TRBV9 and TRBJ2-2; 9 nucleotides line up with TRBD1. CDR3 length: 15 amino acids. V trimming: 3 bases; J trimming: 4 bases; junction bases outside the gene matches: 4. Germline-derived CDR1 and CDR2 are SGDLS and YYNGEE. The CDR3 loop is CASSARDRATGELFF. For the CDR3, the DNA is TGTGCCAGCAGCGCGCGGGACAGGGCCACCGGGGAGCTGTTTTTT.

In nucleotides, the CDR3 is TGCGCCAGCAGCTTGGATTTGAGCGGGGGGCCGGAAGAGACCCAGTACTTC. It yields the protein CASSLDLSGGPEETQYF. J is TRBJ2-5 and V is TRBV5-1, with TRBD2 identical over 9 bases. Per germline, CDR1 SGHRS and CDR2 YFSETQ. V lost 0 bases and J lost 3; bases outside the gene matches: 9. The CDR3 has 17 residues. Full variable domain (remainder filled in from reference TRBV5-1 and TRBJ2-5): KAGVTQTPRYLIKTRGQQVTLSCSPISGHRSVSWYQQTPGQGLQFLFEYFSETQRNKGNFPGRFSGRQFSNSRSEMNVSTLELGDSALYLCASSLDLSGGPEETQYFGPGTRLLVL.

This rearrangement joins TRBV19 to TRBJ1-6; 10 nucleotides align to TRBD1. With 6 bases clipped from V and 4 bases from J, the junction kept 9 bases outside the gene matches. Per germline, CDR1 LNHDA and CDR2 SQIVND (reference sequence). CDR3 length equals 17 residues. The CDR3 DNA sequence: TGTGCCAGTAGCCTACCCCCGGGACAGGGGTATAATTCACCCCTCCACTTT. Residues: CASSLPPGQGYNSPLHF.

This clone is a singleton in its sample. This chain connects TRBV7-9 to TRBJ2-7; D not resolved. This CDR3 has 14 residues. Germline CDR1 is SEHNR and CDR2 is FQNEAQ (reference sequence). The V gene lost 3 bases and the J gene lost 4 bases, with 13 bases spanning the gap. CDR3 sequence reads: CASSFLGDGYEQYF. The CDR3, as DNA: TGTGCCAGCAGCTTCTTGGGTGACGGGTACGAGCAGTACTTC.

The chain couples TRBV5-1 to TRBJ1-1; perhaps TRBD1 as D (5 bases). The CDR3 runs to 16 residues. Trimming took off 0 bases at V and 1 base at J, with 13 bases between the two ends. Germline CDR1 and CDR2: SGHRS and YFSETQ. CDR3 region: CASSLDMGLTNTEAFF. CDR3 nucleotide sequence: TGCGCCAGCAGCTTGGACATGGGACTGACGAACACTGAAGCTTTCTTT.

The chain uses TRBV27 and TRBJ1-1; tentative D call: TRBD1 (6 bases). V lost 2 bases and J 8 bases, leaving 12 bases between the germline ends. CDR3 length equals 13 residues. CDR1 and CDR2 (germline): MNHEY, SMNVEV (reference sequence). CDR3 sequence: CASSLNPTGEAFF. CDR3 DNA: TGTGCCAGCAGTTTAAACCCTACAGGGGAAGCTTTCTTT.

The gene calls are TRBV5-1 and TRBJ2-1; 7 nucleotides agree with TRBD2. CDR3 length equals 14 residues. The V segment lost 4 bases and the J segment 8 bases; nucleotides outside the gene matches: 9. Germline CDR1 reads SGHRS; CDR2 reads YFSETQ. The CDR3 region is CASSADLGRDEQFF. CDR3 DNA: TGCGCCAGCAGCGCGGACCTGGGGAGGGATGAGCAGTTCTTC.

V gene TRBV7-6 combines with J gene TRBJ1-5; D might be TRBD1 (5 bases). V was cut by 0 bases and J by 4 bases, with 10 bases left in between. CDR3 size: 15 residues. Germline CDR1 SGHVS, CDR2 FNYEAQ. CDR3 DNA: TGTGCCAGCAGCTTAGCGGTGGGGGAGAATCAGCCCCAGCATTTT. Translating it yields CASSLAVGENQPQHF.

The chain carries TRBV13 and TRBJ2-7, with no clear D. Per germline, CDR1 PRHDT and CDR2 FYEKMQ (reference sequence). This CDR3 region has 14 residues. Trimming took 4 bases from V and 1 from J, leaving 11 bases between them. The CDR3 sequence: CASSSGDGSYEQYF. The CDR3 nucleotides read TGTGCCAGCAGCTCCGGAGACGGGTCCTACGAGCAGTACTTC.